The 14 T cell receptor beta chains in this list originate from one sample, sequenced in a study of blood T cell repertoires in COVID-19. Sequencing was performed with immunoSEQ multiplex PCR; in TCRdb, only in-frame clones are kept and a portion is missing. The data hold over 150,000 clones, with less than 80% observed a single time. Sequencing input: PBMCs or T cells enriched from blood (not recorded which). These receptors were obtained from a woman in her seventies in a cohort exposed to, infected with or recovered from COVID-19 (not recorded which).

The rearrangement uses TRBV12-3 or TRBV12-4 and TRBJ1-5; no reliable D call. The CDR3 is 13 amino acids. Trimming cost V 5 bases and J 7 bases, with 12 bases left between them. The CDR3, as DNA: TGTGCCAGCAGTCTGCTTCAGGAACAGCCCCAGCATTTT. Encoded protein: CASSLLQEQPQHF.

The V call is TRBV28, the J call TRBJ2-5; 11 positions agree with TRBD2. From germline, CDR1 is MDHEN and CDR2 SYDVKM. This CDR3 has 13 amino acids. J gave up 4 bases and V 8 bases, and 3 bases lay outside the gene matches. The CDR3 DNA sequence: TGTGCCAGCGAACTAGCGGGAGTAGAGACCCAGTACTTC. It specifies CASELAGVETQYF.

The chain carries TRBV24-1 and TRBJ2-7; 13 bases fit TRBD2. CDR1 and CDR2 (germline): KGHDR, SFDVKD. The CDR3 has 16 residues. The V and J ends lost 2 bases and 4 bases, in that order; junction bases with no gene match: 4. CDR3: CATSDYGTSGNYEQYF. CDR3 in DNA: TGTGCCACCAGTGATTATGGGACTAGCGGGAATTACGAGCAGTACTTC.

This clone was counted a single time. The gene calls are TRBV28 and TRBJ2-2; 9 nucleotides match TRBD2. The CDR3 length is 14 residues. Looked up from germline, CDR1 is MDHEN and CDR2 is SYDVKM. After removal of 5 bases from V and 7 bases from J, the junction contained 5 bases not matched to a gene. CDR3 DNA sequence: TGTGCCAGCAGTAGAACAGCGGGAGGCGGGGAGCTGTTTTTT. It is translated as CASSRTAGGGELFF.

This sequence joins TRBV11-3 and TRBJ2-5; 7 bases align to TRBD2. After removal of 2 bases from V and 5 bases from J, the junction contained 5 bases not matched to a gene. The germline CDR1 and CDR2 sequences are SGHNT and YENEEA. CDR3 length: 14 amino acids. CDR3 residues: CASSLPGAGETQYF. CDR3 DNA: TGTGCCAGCAGCTTACCGGGAGCGGGGGAGACCCAGTACTTC.

The V and J genes are TRBV9 and TRBJ1-1; 7 positions agree with TRBD1. Looked up from germline, CDR1 is SGDLS and CDR2 is YYNGEE. V dropped 4 bases and J dropped 1; count of bases not matched to a gene: 4. The CDR3 is 14 amino acids. Here the CDR3 reads CASSPTGTNTEAFF. CDR3 DNA: TGTGCCAGCAGCCCGACAGGGACGAACACTGAAGCTTTCTTT.

The chain recombines TRBV6-2 or TRBV6-3 with TRBJ1-5; D might be TRBD1 (5 bases). V dropped 5 bases and J dropped 6 bases, with 11 bases sitting between them. The CDR3 is made up of 13 amino acids. CDR1 is MNHEY and CDR2 is SVGEGT in the germline V gene. CDR3 nucleotide sequence: TGTGCCAGCAGTAGCACCGGGGGTCAGCCCCAGCATTTT. Translated: CASSSTGGQPQHF.

A few counts support this clone. The germline gene is not matched at one end of the junction; a read error may be the cause. The rearrangement joins TRBV5-1 to TRBJ1-5; weak D call: TRBD1 (6 bases). The CDR3 sequence is 14 residues long. From germline, CDR1 is SGHRS and CDR2 YFSETQ. CDR3 coding DNA: TGCGCCAGCAGTTTGGACAGCCTAAATCAGCCCCAGCATTTT. It encodes CASSLDSLNQPQHF.

The genes are TRBV10-3 and TRBJ2-7; the D gene is possibly TRBD1 (6 bases). The V and J ends lost 2 bases and 5 bases respectively, with 10 bases between them. The CDR3 sequence is 13 residues long. CDR1 is ENHRY and CDR2 is SYGVKD in the germline V gene. CDR3 DNA: TGTGCCATCAGTGAGAACAGGGCCGACGAGCAGTACTTC. Translating gives CAISENRADEQYF.

The CDR3 loop is CASSGNRVEWEQYF. CDR3 DNA sequence: TGTGCCAGCAGCGGCAACAGGGTGGAGTGGGAGCAGTACTTC. V is TRBV6-5 and J is TRBJ2-7, with a tentative D call TRBD1 (6 bases). CDR1 and CDR2 from the germline V gene are MNHEY and SVGAGI. Trimming left V 6 bases short and J 7 bases short, with 19 bases between. This CDR3 is 14 amino acids long.

This clone was detected only once. This rearrangement joins TRBV6-5 to TRBJ1-6; TRBD1 matches at 9 bases. The CDR3 consists of 15 residues. From germline, CDR1 is MNHEY and CDR2 SVGAGI. V gave up 7 bases and J gave up 9 bases; unmatched junction bases: 10. The CDR3 is CASNRPGQGISPLHF. CDR3 DNA: TGTGCCAGCAACCGACCGGGACAGGGAATTTCACCCCTCCACTTT.

This clone was seen more than once but under ten times. This chain uses TRBV12-3 or TRBV12-4 with TRBJ2-3, with a tentative D call TRBD2 (5 bases). Trimming shortened V by 3 bases and J by 4 bases, and 5 bases separated the two germline ends. This CDR3 has 12 amino acids. CDR3 amino acids: CASSLGADTQYF. CDR3 bases: TGTGCCAGCAGTTTGGGAGCAGATACGCAGTATTTT.

This chain connects TRBV5-6 to TRBJ2-7; the match to TRBD1 covers 8 bases. The germline V gene has CDR1 SGHDT and CDR2 YYEEEE. The CDR3 is 15 residues long. V lost 5 bases and J lost 3; bases outside the gene matches: 10. CDR3 amino acids: CASSFRTGWVYEQYF. Here the CDR3 DNA reads TGTGCCAGCAGTTTCCGGACAGGGTGGGTCTACGAGCAGTACTTC.

The chain joins TRBV28 to TRBJ1-1; D might be TRBD1 (6 bases). Germline V gene lookup returns CDR1 MDHEN and CDR2 SYDVKM. This CDR3 spans 12 amino acids. V gave up 5 bases and J gave up 12 bases, with 16 bases separating them. This chain's CDR3 is CASSPPGGAPFF. CDR3 nucleotides: TGTGCCAGCAGTCCCCCTGGGGGGGCTCCTTTCTTT.